The clone carrying this T cell receptor beta chain was picked up many times. Its antigen remains unidentified. The data are from a study of T-cell reconstitution after alpha-beta-depleted transplantation in children. This CDR3 has 13 amino acids. Per germline, CDR1 SNHLY and CDR2 FYNNEI. V shed 5 bases and J 4 bases; nucleotides not matched to a gene: 2. During its preparation, the TCRbeta library received unique molecular identifiers. TCRdb passed the PCR reads through MiXCR, listing each CDR3 protein once. Here the sample spans around 450,000 distinct CDR3 sequences, roughly two fifths being singletons. Findings of the study overall: A year had passed since transplant, and T-cell counts and diversity by then came mostly from newly produced T cells. The origin of high day-60 TCRbeta diversity in some patients lay in surviving recipient T cells and thymic progenitors. The origin of alpha-beta T cells about two months after transplant was reportedly several hundred expanded graft clones.

The rearrangement links TRBV2 to TRBJ1-2, with 9 bases matching TRBD1. This specimen consisted of PBMCs, obtained before TCRalphabeta/CD19-depleted stem cell transplant. The receptor was isolated from a girl aged 2-15 years with aplastic anemia, due to receive a stem cell transplant. CDR3: CASSPTGGYGYTF. The CDR3 DNA reads as TGTGCCAGCAGTCCGACAGGGGGCTATGGCTACACCTTC.